A single sample is the source of the 25 T cell receptor beta chains below, sequenced in a study of lymphopenia after photon versus proton radiotherapy. Libraries were prepared by immunoSEQ multiplex PCR; TCRdb keeps only in-frame clonotypes and omits some of them. The table includes about 70,000 clones, 92% detected once. Sequencing was performed on peripheral blood, taken from a patient treated with photon-based radiotherapy. These TCRs come from a woman in her 40s with cholangiocarcinoma.

The V call is TRBV7-9, the J call TRBJ1-4; maybe TRBD1 (6 bases). This CDR3 comprises 14 residues. V lost 1 base and J 8 bases, leaving 11 bases between the germline ends. Germline loops: CDR1 SEHNR, CDR2 FQNEAQ (reference sequence). The CDR3 sequence: CASSLEGGNEKLFF. DNA for the CDR3: TGTGCCAGCAGCTTAGAGGGGGGAAACGAAAAACTGTTTTTT.

The rearrangement joins TRBV10-1 to TRBJ2-6; D ambiguous. The V and J ends lost 2 bases and 3 bases respectively, with 5 bases between them. Germline loops: CDR1 WNHNN, CDR2 SYGVQD (reference sequence). This CDR3 contains 14 residues. CDR3 coding DNA: TGCGCCAGCAGTGAGGGGGTTGGGGCCAACGTCCTGACTTTC. This sequence encodes CASSEGVGANVLTF.

This rearrangement joins TRBV7-9 to TRBJ2-1; 8 nucleotides match TRBD2. There are 15 residues in the CDR3. CDR1 and CDR2 from the germline V gene are SEHNR and FQNEAQ (reference sequence). Trimming cost V 2 bases and J 3 bases; bases outside gene matches: 3. The CDR3 sequence: CASSLTSGLYNEQFF. The CDR3 nucleotides are TGTGCCAGCAGCTTAACTAGCGGACTCTACAATGAGCAGTTCTTC.

V gene TRBV27 combines with J gene TRBJ1-1; D might be TRBD1 (5 bases). This CDR3 contains 15 residues. Per germline, CDR1 MNHEY and CDR2 SMNVEV (reference sequence). Trimming shortened V by 4 bases and J by 4 bases, and 16 bases separated the two germline ends. The CDR3 loop reads CASSSQGTGGTEAFF. CDR3 nucleotide sequence: TGTGCCAGCAGTTCGCAGGGTACGGGGGGCACTGAAGCTTTCTTT.

In this sample, this clone turned up once. The rearrangement joins TRBV9 to TRBJ2-7; D possibly corresponds to TRBD2 (6 bases). This CDR3 contains 15 residues. Between the trimmed V and J ends, which lost 2 bases and 2 bases, there was a span of 14 bases. Germline V gives CDR1 SGDLS, CDR2 YYNGEE. Here the CDR3 reads CASSVRGGPTYEQYF. In nucleotides, the CDR3 is TGTGCCAGCAGCGTTCGGGGAGGACCTACCTACGAGCAGTACTTC.

This clone came up once. The chain combines TRBV19 with TRBJ2-3; 13 bases map to TRBD2. From germline, CDR1 is LNHDA and CDR2 SQIVND (reference sequence). The CDR3 extends over 15 amino acids. V lost 6 bases and J lost 9; bases outside the gene matches: 9. The CDR3 reads CASRSAGLAGNTQYF. In DNA, the CDR3 is TGTGCCAGTAGATCTGCGGGACTAGCGGGAAACACGCAGTATTTT.

The rearrangement uses TRBV9 and TRBJ2-1; D perhaps matches TRBD2 (6 bases). Per the germline V gene, CDR1 is SGDLS and CDR2 is YYNGEE. V was cut by 3 bases and J by 7 bases, with 11 bases left in between. The CDR3 length is 13 residues. The CDR3 is CASSGRLGNEQFF. The CDR3 coding sequence is TGTGCCAGCAGCGGGCGACTAGGGAATGAGCAGTTCTTC.

CDR3 in amino acids: CAWSVRWGLNPTPQQYF. As DNA, the CDR3 is TGTGCCTGGAGTGTACGGTGGGGGCTTAATCCTACCCCCCAGCAGTACTTC. This chain joins TRBV30 and TRBJ2-7; TRBD1 might be the D (6 bases). The CDR3 is 17 amino acids. Germline V gives CDR1 GTSNPN, CDR2 SVGIG (reference sequence). Trimming shortened V by 0 bases and J by 8 bases, and 26 bases separated the two germline ends.

V usage is TRBV9 and J usage is TRBJ2-3; 12 bases fit TRBD2. After removal of 3 bases from V and 1 base from J, the junction contained 9 bases not matched to a gene. The CDR3 runs to 18 residues. Germline CDR1 SGDLS, CDR2 YYNGEE. For the CDR3, the DNA is TGTGCCAGCAGCGGAGGGTGGACTAGCGGGATTGGCACAGATACGCAGTATTTT. It translates to CASSGGWTSGIGTDTQYF. Complete variable domain (other parts from reference TRBV9 and TRBJ2-3): DSGVTQTPKHLITATGQRVTLRCSPRSGDLSVYWYQQSLDQGLQFLIQYYNGEERAKGNILERFSAQQFPDLHSELNLSSLELGDSALYFCASSGGWTSGIGTDTQYFGPGTRLTVL.

The chain has TRBV4-1 and TRBJ2-1; D possibly corresponds to TRBD1 (6 bases). The V end lost 0 bases, the J end lost 6 bases, and 15 bases lay between the germline ends. CDR1 and CDR2 (germline): MGHRA, YSYEKL. The CDR3 loop spans 16 amino acids. The CDR3 sequence is CASSQESGQTFNEQFF. Written as DNA, the CDR3 is TGCGCCAGCAGCCAAGAATCAGGACAGACATTCAATGAGCAGTTCTTC.

V gene TRBV29-1 combines with J gene TRBJ2-3, with TRBD2 identical over 11 bases. Trimming at V came to 6 bases and at J to 2 bases, leaving 7 bases not matched to a gene. This CDR3 has 15 amino acids. Germline V gene data show CDR1 as SQVTM and CDR2 as ANQGSEA. The CDR3: CSVRLAGLVTDTQYF. The DNA of the CDR3 is TGCAGCGTAAGACTAGCGGGACTTGTCACAGATACGCAGTATTTT.

The chain employs TRBV19 and TRBJ1-2, with a tentative D call TRBD1 (5 bases). CDR1 is LNHDA, CDR2 SQIVND, per germline (reference sequence). The CDR3 extends over 16 amino acids. Trimming took 3 bases from V and 0 from J, leaving 14 bases between them. CDR3 in amino acids: CASSIGQGTANYGYTF. The DNA for the CDR3 is TGTGCCAGTAGTATCGGCCAGGGCACTGCTAACTATGGCTACACCTTC.

The chain employs TRBV28 and TRBJ1-2, with D uncertain. This CDR3 has 14 residues. Germline CDR1 is MDHEN and CDR2 is SYDVKM. The V end lost 6 bases, the J end lost 5 bases, and 16 bases lay between the germline ends. The CDR3 sequence is CASSLVPGPYGYTF. Here the CDR3 DNA reads TGTGCCAGCAGCCTTGTCCCCGGCCCTTATGGCTACACCTTC.

The rearrangement links TRBV7-5 to TRBJ2-4; the table's D call, TRBD2, was not checked against the DNA. TRBV7-5 constitutes a pseudogene. CDR3 length equals 19 residues. The CDR3 protein is CARSLAGTSGGPAKNIQYF. CDR3 nucleotide sequence: TGTGCCAGAAGCTTAGCCGGGACTAGCGGGGGTCCAGCCAAAAACATTCAGTACTTC.

The chain links TRBV28 to TRBJ1-2, with D perhaps TRBD1 (6 bases). Germline assignment: CDR1 MDHEN and CDR2 SYDVKM. The ends were cut back, 6 bases at V and 3 bases at J, with 14 bases in the middle. There are 14 residues in the CDR3. CDR3 loop: CASRPRTAYYGYTF. The CDR3 DNA reads as TGTGCCAGCAGACCACGGACAGCCTACTATGGCTACACCTTC.

The gene calls are TRBV19 and TRBJ2-2; D is undetermined. V was shortened by 3 bases and J by 6 bases, with 11 bases between the two germline ends. Germline lookup yields CDR1 LNHDA and CDR2 SQIVND (reference sequence). The CDR3 spans 14 residues. The CDR3 DNA follows: TGTGCCAGTAGTATGACCCCCCTGGCCGGGGAGCTGTTTTTT. This translates into CASSMTPLAGELFF.

The chain links TRBV4-1 to TRBJ2-5; 7 nucleotides match TRBD1. Germline CDR1 is MGHRA and CDR2 is YSYEKL. The length of the CDR3 is 14 residues. With V trimmed by 0 bases and J by 5 bases, 3 bases remained unmatched. The CDR3 region is CASSQETGVETQYF. CDR3 bases: TGCGCCAGCAGCCAAGAAACAGGGGTTGAGACCCAGTACTTC.

J is TRBJ2-1 and V is TRBV5-1, with TRBD2 matching 8 bases. CDR3 length: 15 residues. Trimming took 5 bases from V and 4 from J; bases not matched to a gene: 8. CDR1 is SGHRS and CDR2 is YFSETQ in the germline V gene. The CDR3 spells CASRTPTSGYNEQFF. In DNA, the CDR3 is TGCGCCAGCAGGACCCCAACTAGCGGTTACAATGAGCAGTTCTTC. Complete variable domain (other parts from reference TRBV5-1 and TRBJ2-1): KAGVTQTPRYLIKTRGQQVTLSCSPISGHRSVSWYQQTPGQGLQFLFEYFSETQRNKGNFPGRFSGRQFSNSRSEMNVSTLELGDSALYLCASRTPTSGYNEQFFGPGTRLTVL.

V is TRBV15 and J is TRBJ2-7; D might be TRBD1 (6 bases). V lost 1 base and J 5 bases, leaving 21 bases between the germline ends. The length of the CDR3 is 17 residues. From germline, CDR1 is LNHNV and CDR2 YYDKDF (reference sequence). Here the CDR3 DNA reads TGTGCCACCAGCAGAGCAATACAGGGTGGTTCTTTCGACGAGCAGTACTTC. Translating gives CATSRAIQGGSFDEQYF.

This chain joins TRBV23-1 and TRBJ1-2; D might be TRBD1 (6 bases). TRBV23-1 is an open reading frame, and its role is uncertain. Deletions cut 1 base from V and 3 bases from J, with 15 bases between. The CDR3 length is 16 residues. DNA of the CDR3: TGCGCCAGCAGTCAATTGCAAGGAGGGGGAGACTATGGCTACACCTTC. Translating gives CASSQLQGGGDYGYTF.

The chain uses TRBV7-6 and TRBJ1-1, with unresolved D. The CDR3 consists of 16 residues. Between the trimmed V and J ends, which lost 5 bases and 3 bases, there was a span of 19 bases. CDR1 and CDR2 from the germline V gene are SGHVS and FNYEAQ. The CDR3 sequence: CASSLGVGSVHTEAFF. The CDR3 region has the DNA TGTGCCAGCAGCCTCGGCGTCGGATCAGTCCACACTGAAGCTTTCTTT.

The J gene is TRBJ1-1, the V gene TRBV2; a weak D match, TRBD1 (6 bases). Trimming removed 6 bases from V and 1 base from J, with 12 bases in between. The CDR3 spans 14 residues. Germline loops: CDR1 SNHLY, CDR2 FYNNEI. In DNA, the CDR3 is TGTGCCAGCAGAAGGACAGAAAAGAACACTGAAGCTTTCTTT. It specifies CASRRTEKNTEAFF.

The chain employs TRBV2 and TRBJ2-5; D is perhaps TRBD2 (6 bases). Germline CDR1 and CDR2: SNHLY and FYNNEI. The CDR3 loop spans 13 amino acids. Trimming stripped 11 bases from V and 1 base from J, with 14 bases between. In DNA, the CDR3 is TGTGCCGGGAGTGGGGGGTCCCAAGAGACCCAGTACTTC. This translates into CAGSGGSQETQYF.

This sequence joins TRBV5-1 and TRBJ2-3, with a possible D match to TRBD2 (6 bases). CDR3 size: 16 residues. The V end lost 4 bases, the J end lost 0 bases, and 15 bases lay between the germline ends. CDR1 and CDR2 from the germline V gene are SGHRS and YFSETQ. The CDR3 loop is CASSPGLAGSTDTQYF. DNA of the CDR3: TGCGCCAGCAGCCCGGGACTCGCAGGAAGCACAGATACGCAGTATTTT.

The chain joins TRBV7-3 to TRBJ2-3; maybe TRBD2 (5 bases). V was pared by 4 bases and J by 5 bases, with 16 bases between. The CDR3 is made up of 15 amino acids. Germline V gene lookup returns CDR1 SGHTA and CDR2 FQGTGA. The CDR3 region has the DNA TGTGCCAGCAGCTCCGCCGGGAACTACTTAGATACGCAGTATTTT. Protein: CASSSAGNYLDTQYF.